This T cell receptor beta chain stems from a study of human T cells and chemical hapten exposure. About the study: Small differences in pooled library volume mainly drove the variation in TCR yields per sample. General study points: TCRs exceeding a frequency of 1 in 1000 stayed unchanged under DPC sensitization.

As for time point: healthy volunteer bleed at 2 weeks. The authors extracted total RNA from unfractionated whole blood. The J segment lost 11 bases and the V segment lost 4 bases, leaving 6 bases of the junction unmatched. This CDR3 spans 12 amino acids. Germline-derived CDR1 and CDR2 are SNHLY and FYNNEI. Library construction involved attaching unique molecular identifiers to individual cDNA molecules, which allowed quantitative, reproducible TCR counting. In the study's own analysis: Individual samples carried between 23,224 and 690,600 TCRs, with approximately 100,000 as the median. Using its own MiXCR run on the RACE reads, TCRdb lists one record per CDR3 protein. The V and J calls and clone size come from TCRdb's table, not from the authors' own analysis. The sample lists 43,000 or so distinct CDR3 sequences, around 4% seen once, with roughly 1.6% in the top ten. This clonotype came up many times. Its antigen is as yet unknown.

This clonotype was sampled from a female donor in good health. Some clones in this sample may be carry-over from other donors' samples. The sequenced sample was whole blood. The chain couples TRBV2 to TRBJ1-1; TRBD1 matches at 8 bases. The CDR3 sequence: CASSAGGMRAFF. The DNA of the CDR3 is TGTGCCAGCAGTGCAGGGGGCATGAGGGCTTTCTTT.